The 27 T cell receptor beta chains below come from one sample, sequenced in a study of blood T cells in healthy people across ages. The use of a sample-barcoded 5' primer and a J-beta primer mix characterized a second PCR of 7 to 11 cycles. TCRdb processed the 5' RACE reads anew with MiXCR; each CDR3 protein has one entry. The data show 1.5 million to 2 million distinct CDR3 sequences, around half seen once. Sequenced: blood. The receptors come from a woman aged 40-49 years in good health.

With respect to this clonotype: A junction end diverges from the germline sequence, so it may reflect a read error. The CDR3 is CASSAGTGKYWGKNILYF. Written as DNA, the CDR3 is TGTGCCAGCAGTGCCGGGACAGGGAAGTATTGGGGAAAGAACATTCTGTACTTC. The chain is built from TRBV28 and TRBJ2-4; 9 bases are shared with TRBD1. This CDR3 region has 18 residues. Germline values: CDR1 MDHEN, CDR2 SYDVKM. The variable domain in full, with the rest retrieved from reference TRBV28 and TRBJ2-4, is DVKVTQSSRYLVKRTGEKVFLECVQDMDHENMFWYRQDPGLGLRLIYFSYDVKMKEKGDIPEGYSVSREKKERFSLILESASTNQTSMYLCASSAGTGKYWGKNILYFGAGTRLSVL.

This sequence joins TRBV7-8 and TRBJ2-5; TRBD1 matches at 7 bases. The better agreement between TRBJ2-4 and the DNA end casts doubt on the J call. The CDR3 is 18 residues long. Germline CDR1 reads SGHVS; CDR2 reads FQNEAQ. In nucleotides, the CDR3 is TGTGCCAGCAGCTTAGACCCTACCGAGACAGGGTCCAAAAACATTCAGTACTTC. This sequence encodes CASSLDPTETGSKNIQYF.

This clonotype has a handful of counts. V is TRBV29-1 and J is TRBJ2-5; D uncertain. Germline loops: CDR1 SQVTM, CDR2 ANQGSEA. The CDR3 extends over 13 amino acids. V shed 7 bases and J shed 1 base, with 13 bases lying between them. The CDR3, as DNA: TGCAGCGGAGGAGTAGGTCTCCAAGAGACCCAGTACTTC. Encoded protein: CSGGVGLQETQYF.

This clonotype has just a few counts. The J gene is TRBJ1-2, the V gene TRBV12-3 or TRBV12-4; perhaps TRBD1 as D (5 bases). CDR3 length equals 16 residues. Trimming stripped 2 bases from V and 5 bases from J, with 18 bases between. CDR3 DNA sequence: TGTGCCAGCAGTTTACGAGGGGCGAGAGATCCTTATGGCTACACCTTC. Its protein is CASSLRGARDPYGYTF.

The rearrangement links TRBV3-1 to TRBJ2-1, with TRBD2 identical over 13 bases. The V and J ends lost 4 bases and 6 bases, in that order; junction bases with no gene match: 9. Germline V gene lookup returns CDR1 LGHDT and CDR2 YNNKEL (reference sequence). This CDR3 has 17 amino acids. The CDR3 sequence: CASSPVRTSGGFNEQFF. CDR3 DNA sequence: TGTGCCAGCAGCCCAGTTAGGACTAGCGGGGGTTTCAATGAGCAGTTCTTC.

The chain couples TRBV27 to TRBJ1-4; no reliable D call. The V and J ends lost 8 bases and 4 bases respectively, with 17 bases between them. CDR3 size: 15 residues. Germline loops: CDR1 MNHEY, CDR2 SMNVEV (reference sequence). The CDR3 coding sequence is TGTGCCAGCTCCTCCCGGCCAGACCATAATGAAAAACTGTTTTTT. Translating it yields CASSSRPDHNEKLFF.

CDR3: CATTEAGRNTEAFF. CDR3 sequence (DNA): TGTGCCACCACGGAGGCAGGGAGGAACACTGAAGCTTTCTTT. V is TRBV2 and J is TRBJ1-1; weak D call: TRBD1 (5 bases). CDR1 is SNHLY and CDR2 is FYNNEI in the germline V gene. V lost 10 bases and J 1 base, leaving 16 bases between the germline ends. This CDR3 is built from 14 residues.

This clonotype was observed a handful of times. The chain employs TRBV20-1 and TRBJ2-5, with 9 bases lining up with TRBD2. V lost 0 bases, J lost 0 bases, and 11 bases stayed unmatched. Germline V gives CDR1 DFQATT, CDR2 SNEGSKA (reference sequence). CDR3 length: 18 residues. The CDR3 coding sequence is TGCAGTGCTAGAGATCGGAAGGTAGCGGGGGAGTACCAAGAGACCCAGTACTTC. Encoded protein: CSARDRKVAGEYQETQYF.

As regards this clonotype: A much larger clone differs by one base, so this may be a read error. This chain connects TRBV7-9 to TRBJ2-4; TRBD1 agrees at 7 bases. V was clipped by 5 bases and J by 3 bases; unmatched bases: 4. The CDR3 contains 14 residues. Per the germline V gene, CDR1 is SEHNR and CDR2 is FQNEAQ (reference sequence). CDR3 coding DNA: TGTGCCAGCAGCGTAGGGACAGACAAAAACATTCAGTACTTC. Residues: CASSVGTDKNIQYF.

The V gene is TRBV4-1, the J gene TRBJ1-5, with D unresolved. The CDR3 length is 15 residues. V lost 0 bases and J lost 0, with 6 bases in between. Germline values: CDR1 MGHRA, CDR2 YSYEKL. The CDR3 loop reads CASSQDWVSNQPQHF. CDR3 in DNA: TGCGCCAGCAGCCAAGATTGGGTTAGCAATCAGCCCCAGCATTTT.

This clonotype has just a few counts. This sequence joins TRBV7-2 and TRBJ2-7; 7 bases fit TRBD1. The ends lost 2 bases at V and 5 bases at J; junction bases unmatched: 9. Germline loops: CDR1 SGHTA, CDR2 FQGNSA. The CDR3 consists of 15 residues. CDR3 loop: CASSLRGQVFDEQYF. As DNA, the CDR3 is TGTGCCAGCAGCTTACGAGGACAGGTTTTCGACGAGCAGTACTTC.

Concerning this clonotype itself: At one end the junction does not follow the germline gene, possibly because of a read error. The genes are TRBV12-3 or TRBV12-4 and TRBJ2-3; D perhaps matches TRBD2 (5 bases). CDR3 length equals 15 residues. The DNA of the CDR3 is TGTGCCGGCAGTCGGCGGGTCACCTCCACAGATACGCAGTATTTT. It is translated as CAGSRRVTSTDTQYF.

This clonotype was seen only a few times. This CDR3 reads CASSLAATSGDTQYF. The CDR3 DNA reads as TGTGCCAGCAGCTTAGCGGCGACTAGCGGAGATACGCAGTATTTT. The gene calls are TRBV7-9 and TRBJ2-3, with 9 bases lining up with TRBD2. The CDR3 is 15 amino acids. Unmatched junction bases numbered 3, after V lost 0 bases and J lost 5 bases. CDR1 is SEHNR, CDR2 FQNEAQ, per germline (reference sequence). The variable domain in full, completed from reference TRBV7-9 and TRBJ2-3, reads DTGVSQNPRHKITKRGQNVTFRCDPISEHNRLYWYRQTLGQGPEFLTYFQNEAQLEKSRLLSDRFSAERPKGSFSTLEIQRTEQGDSAMYLCASSLAATSGDTQYFGPGTRLTVL.

The chain links TRBV6-1 to TRBJ2-3, with TRBD2 matching over 13 bases. The junction had 8 bases not matched to a gene; V was cut back by 8 bases and J by 0 bases. Germline V gene data show CDR1 as MNHNS and CDR2 as SASEGT. The CDR3 is made up of 17 amino acids. The CDR3 sequence: CASSRTSGGVSTDTQYF. DNA of the CDR3: TGTGCCAGCTCTCGGACTAGCGGGGGCGTCAGCACAGATACGCAGTATTTT.

V is TRBV5-1 and J is TRBJ2-3; D gene ambiguous. V lost 7 bases, J lost 1 base, and 10 bases lay in between. Looked up from germline, CDR1 is SGHRS and CDR2 is YFSETQ. CDR3 size: 13 residues. The CDR3 region is CASGVVGTDTQYF. The CDR3 coding sequence is TGCGCCAGCGGCGTAGTGGGCACAGATACGCAGTATTTT.

The rearrangement links TRBV6-1 to TRBJ1-5; 8 nucleotides line up with TRBD1. This CDR3 comprises 18 residues. Germline CDR1 and CDR2: MNHNS and SASEGT. V dropped 6 bases and J dropped 2; count of bases not matched to a gene: 15. In DNA, the CDR3 is TGTGCCAGCAGGCCGGGACAGGCCCGCCTCGAGGGCAATCAGCCCCAGCATTTT. Encoded protein: CASRPGQARLEGNQPQHF.

The rearrangement links TRBV12-3 or TRBV12-4 to TRBJ2-1, with 9 bases aligning to TRBD2. This CDR3 is built from 18 residues. With 1 base clipped from V and 9 bases from J, the junction kept 16 bases outside the gene matches. In nucleotides, the CDR3 is TGTGCCAGCAGTTTAGAGGCGTCGGGGGTAGCGGGGGTGGTTGAGCAGTTCTTC. It is translated as CASSLEASGVAGVVEQFF.

V usage is TRBV27 and J usage is TRBJ1-2; D not certain. Trimming removed 0 bases from V and 4 bases from J, with 12 bases in between. Germline CDR1 MNHEY, CDR2 SMNVEV (reference sequence). The CDR3 consists of 15 residues. CDR3 nucleotides: TGTGCCAGCAGTTTATCTACAGAGACACTCTATGGCTACACCTTC. Encoded protein: CASSLSTETLYGYTF.

The chain has TRBV5-1 and TRBJ2-5; D gene ambiguous. Germline V gene data show CDR1 as SGHRS and CDR2 as YFSETQ. The V end lost 2 bases, the J end lost 3 bases, and 11 bases lay between the germline ends. CDR3 length equals 14 residues. CDR3 sequence (DNA): TGCGCCAGCAGCTTCCCACACGGCGAAGAGACCCAGTACTTC. This encodes CASSFPHGEETQYF.

This clonotype was recorded a few times. The rearrangement joins TRBV4-1 to TRBJ1-2; TRBD1 is a possible D gene (5 bases). The CDR3 is 15 residues long. From germline, CDR1 is MGHRA and CDR2 YSYEKL. The V and J ends lost 3 bases and 5 bases respectively, with 16 bases between them. The CDR3 DNA is TGCGCCAGCAGCCAGGGAGGGACTGGCACTTATGGCTACACCTTC. Its protein is CASSQGGTGTYGYTF.

The chain combines TRBV25-1 with TRBJ1-5; D perhaps matches TRBD1 (6 bases). Trimming shortened V by 2 bases and J by 5 bases, and 10 bases separated the two germline ends. This CDR3 region has 14 residues. The germline V gene has CDR1 MGHDK and CDR2 SYGVNS. The CDR3 reads CASSEEEGDQPQHF. The CDR3 DNA reads as TGTGCCAGCAGTGAAGAGGAGGGGGATCAGCCCCAGCATTTT.

The sample holds a few counts of this clonotype. The V gene is TRBV6-2 or TRBV6-3, the J gene TRBJ1-2; D perhaps matches TRBD1 (6 bases). V gave up 6 bases and J gave up 4 bases, with 21 bases separating them. The CDR3 is 16 residues long. From germline, CDR1 is MNHEY and CDR2 SVGEGT. This chain's CDR3 is CASSQSEGGSGYGYTF. CDR3 in DNA: TGTGCCAGCAGCCAGTCAGAAGGGGGGAGCGGCTATGGCTACACCTTC.

This clonotype was seen once. The chain joins TRBV24-1 to TRBJ1-2; possible D gene TRBD1, 6 bases. Trimming shortened V by 3 bases and J by 5 bases, and 18 bases separated the two germline ends. In germline, CDR1 is KGHDR, CDR2 SFDVKD. CDR3 length: 16 residues. CDR3 DNA: TGTGCCACCAGTGATGCGCGATCCGGGACACCTTATGGCTACACCTTC. Translation gives CATSDARSGTPYGYTF.

The chain combines TRBV6-5 with TRBJ2-4, with 7 nucleotides matching TRBD1. The CDR3 contains 11 residues. V dropped 6 bases and J dropped 10; count of bases not matched to a gene: 3. Germline V gives CDR1 MNHEY, CDR2 SVGAGI. CDR3 in DNA: TGTGCCAGCAGACAGGGGTTAATTCAGTACTTC. Protein: CASRQGLIQYF.

The chain carries TRBV20-1 and TRBJ2-1, with D maybe TRBD2 (5 bases). V was shortened by 2 bases and J by 4 bases, with 12 bases between the two germline ends. Germline V CDR1 and CDR2: DFQATT, SNEGSKA (reference sequence). The CDR3 consists of 14 residues. The CDR3 sequence: CSARSPDFYNEQFF. Written as DNA, the CDR3 is TGCAGTGCTAGATCCCCGGACTTTTACAATGAGCAGTTCTTC.

The chain joins TRBV20-1 to TRBJ2-5; the match to TRBD2 covers 8 bases. V was clipped by 1 base and J by 5 bases; unmatched bases: 6. The CDR3 runs to 14 residues. Per the germline V gene, CDR1 is DFQATT and CDR2 is SNEGSKA (reference sequence). CDR3 sequence: CSARAPSGLETQYF. The CDR3 coding sequence is TGCAGTGCTAGAGCGCCTAGCGGGCTGGAGACCCAGTACTTC.

The gene calls are TRBV12-3 or TRBV12-4 and TRBJ2-3; D is uncertain. The length of the CDR3 is 12 residues. V was clipped by 6 bases and J by 8 bases, with 12 bases between them. The CDR3 loop reads CASSPASSTQYF. The CDR3 region has the DNA TGTGCCAGCAGCCCAGCTTCTAGTACGCAGTATTTT.